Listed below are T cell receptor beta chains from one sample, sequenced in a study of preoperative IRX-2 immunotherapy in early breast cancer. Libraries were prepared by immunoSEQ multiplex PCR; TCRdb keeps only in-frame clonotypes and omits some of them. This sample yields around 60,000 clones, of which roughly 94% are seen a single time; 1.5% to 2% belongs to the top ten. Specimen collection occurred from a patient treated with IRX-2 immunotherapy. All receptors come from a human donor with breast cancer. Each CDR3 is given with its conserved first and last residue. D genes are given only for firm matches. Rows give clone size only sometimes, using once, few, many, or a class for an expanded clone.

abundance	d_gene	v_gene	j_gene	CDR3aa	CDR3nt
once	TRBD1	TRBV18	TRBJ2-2	CASSSTGTGGIGELFF	TGTGCCAGCTCATCAACCGGGACAGGGGGCATCGGGGAGCTGTTTTTT
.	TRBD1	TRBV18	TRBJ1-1	CASSPQTDRAEAFF	TGTGCCAGCTCACCTCAGACAGACAGGGCCGAGGCTTTCTTT
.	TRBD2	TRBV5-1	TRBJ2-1	CASTLADSYNEQFF	TGCGCCAGCACCCTAGCGGACTCCTACAATGAGCAGTTCTTC
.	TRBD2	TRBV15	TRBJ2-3	CATSSGLAGVGTDTQYF	TGTGCCACCAGCAGCGGACTAGCGGGTGTTGGCACAGATACGCAGTATTTT
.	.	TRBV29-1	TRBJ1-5	CSVEDRPGQPQHF	TGCAGCGTTGAAGATAGGCCGGGGCAGCCCCAGCATTTT
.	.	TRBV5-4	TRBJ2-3	CASRVQGSTDTQYF	TGTGCCAGCAGGGTTCAGGGTAGCACAGATACGCAGTATTTT
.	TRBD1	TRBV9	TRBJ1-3	CASSPSGGSGNTIYF	TGTGCCAGCAGTCCCTCAGGGGGCTCTGGAAACACCATATATTTT
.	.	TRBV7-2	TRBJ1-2	CASSLGLEDRAQSYGYTF	TGTGCCAGCAGCTTAGGTCTAGAGGACAGAGCCCAATCCTATGGCTACACCTTC
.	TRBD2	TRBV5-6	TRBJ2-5	CASVWRLAGETQYF	TGTGCCAGCGTCTGGCGGCTAGCGGGAGAGACCCAGTACTTC
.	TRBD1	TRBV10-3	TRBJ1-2	CAISGTGDDGYTF	TGTGCCATCAGTGGTACAGGGGATGATGGCTACACCTTC
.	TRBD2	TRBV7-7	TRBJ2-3	CASSLGGGGARTDTQYF	TGTGCCAGCAGCTTAGGGGGCGGGGGGGCCCGCACAGATACGCAGTATTTT
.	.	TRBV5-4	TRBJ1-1	CASARGTEAFF	TGTGCCAGCGCCCGCGGGACTGAAGCTTTCTTT
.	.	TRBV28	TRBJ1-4	CASTRPGDGEKLFF	TGTGCCAGCACCCGACCAGGGGATGGGGAAAAACTGTTTTTT
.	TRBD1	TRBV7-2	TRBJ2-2	CASSRDRVDTGELFF	TGTGCCAGCAGCCGCGACAGGGTGGACACCGGGGAGCTGTTTTTT
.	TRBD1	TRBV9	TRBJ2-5	CASSVGQGQETQYF	TGTGCCAGCAGCGTAGGACAGGGCCAAGAGACCCAGTACTTC
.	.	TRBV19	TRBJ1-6	CARQTPSPRGGIESPLHF	TGTGCCAGGCAAACCCCATCTCCGCGGGGTGGAATTGAGTCACCCCTCCACTTT
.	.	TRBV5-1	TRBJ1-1	CASSSQGFRTEAFF	TGCGCCAGCAGCTCGCAGGGGTTTCGGACTGAAGCTTTCTTT
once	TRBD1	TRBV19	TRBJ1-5	CASSSTGTGEFQPQHF	TGTGCCAGTAGTTCAACCGGGACAGGGGAATTTCAGCCCCAGCATTTT
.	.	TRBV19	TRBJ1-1	CASSIWRQNTEAFF	TGTGCCAGTAGTATATGGCGGCAGAACACTGAAGCTTTCTTT
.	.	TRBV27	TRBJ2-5	CASSADSQETQYF	TGTGCCAGCAGTGCGGACAGTCAAGAGACCCAGTACTTC
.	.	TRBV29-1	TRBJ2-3	CSVRTDTQYF	TGCAGCGTTAGGACAGATACGCAGTATTTT
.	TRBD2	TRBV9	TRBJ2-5	CASSVTSGTETQYF	TGTGCCAGCAGCGTCACTAGCGGGACTGAGACCCAGTACTTC
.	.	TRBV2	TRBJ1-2	CASNDRDHWGYTF	TGTGCCAGCAACGATAGGGACCACTGGGGCTACACCTTC
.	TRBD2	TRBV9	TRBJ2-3	CASSQGGSVTDTQYF	TGTGCCAGCAGCCAAGGCGGGAGCGTCACAGATACGCAGTATTTT
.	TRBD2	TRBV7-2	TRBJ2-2	CASSPKGLAGHNGELFF	TGTGCCAGCAGCCCAAAAGGACTAGCGGGACATAACGGGGAGCTGTTTTTT
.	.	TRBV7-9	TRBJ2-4	CASSLAPPAKNIQYF	TGTGCCAGCAGCTTAGCGCCCCCAGCCAAAAACATTCAGTACTTC
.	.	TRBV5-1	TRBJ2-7	CASSLYGAGQGYEQYF	TGCGCCAGCAGCTTGTATGGCGCGGGACAAGGCTACGAGCAGTACTTC
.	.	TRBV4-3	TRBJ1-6	CASSQDSDSPLHF	TGCGCCAGCAGCCAAGATTCCGATTCACCCCTCCACTTT
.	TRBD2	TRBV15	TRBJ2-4	CATRPSGRNIQYF	TGTGCCACCAGACCAAGCGGGAGGAACATTCAGTACTTC
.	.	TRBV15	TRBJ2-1	CATSRGGLGQFF	TGTGCCACCAGCAGAGGGGGGCTGGGGCAGTTCTTC
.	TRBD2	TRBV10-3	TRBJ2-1	CAISESLAGYNEQFF	TGTGCCATCAGTGAGTCACTAGCGGGATACAATGAGCAGTTCTTC
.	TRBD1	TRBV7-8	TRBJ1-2	CASSLYLTGGQGYTF	TGTGCCAGCAGCTTATATCTAACAGGGGGTCAGGGCTACACCTTC
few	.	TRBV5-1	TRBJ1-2	CASSPGLVKGYTF	TGCGCCAGCAGCCCCGGACTGGTTAAGGGCTACACCTTC
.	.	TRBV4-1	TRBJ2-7	CASSSVAYFSLGGYEQYF	TGCGCCAGCAGCTCGGTGGCCTATTTCTCCCTAGGCGGGTACGAGCAGTACTTC
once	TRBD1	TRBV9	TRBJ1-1	CASSVVDRAGYRNTEAFF	TGTGCCAGCAGCGTAGTAGACAGGGCCGGGTACCGGAACACTGAAGCTTTCTTT
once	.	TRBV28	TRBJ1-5	CASSLWRDSNQPQHF	TGTGCCAGCAGTTTATGGAGGGATAGCAATCAGCCCCAGCATTTT
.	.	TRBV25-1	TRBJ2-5	CASSASGQETQYF	TGTGCCAGCAGTGCCAGCGGACAAGAGACCCAGTACTTC
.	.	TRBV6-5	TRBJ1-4	CASSYSGSGEKLFF	TGTGCCAGCAGTTACTCGGGGTCAGGTGAAAAACTGTTTTTT